The 26 T cell receptor beta chains below were found in one sample sequenced in a study of T-cell reconstitution after alpha-beta-depleted transplantation in children. The library targeted TCRbeta and was prepared with unique molecular identifiers. From the PCR reads, TCRdb called clonotypes with MiXCR, one entry per CDR3 protein. The sample has about 980,000 distinct CDR3 sequences, about 29% seen once. The material sequenced was PBMCs, mostly from graft donor cells, taken 360 days after TCRalphabeta/CD19-depleted stem cell transplant. The receptors come from a boy under two years old who had a stem cell transplant for SCID, so the T cells may come from the graft donor.

The chain has TRBV29-1 and TRBJ2-1, with TRBD2 matching over 12 bases. Germline V lookup: CDR1 SQVTM, CDR2 ANQGSEA. After removal of 4 bases from V and 9 bases from J, the junction contained 7 bases not matched to a gene. This CDR3 contains 14 residues. CDR3 sequence: CSVVPSGRAGEQFF. CDR3 DNA: TGCAGCGTTGTCCCTAGCGGGAGGGCCGGTGAGCAGTTCTTC.

Only a few counts were recorded for this clonotype. V gene TRBV5-1 combines with J gene TRBJ2-1; D is uncertain. CDR3 length: 15 amino acids. Germline V gene data show CDR1 as SGHRS and CDR2 as YFSETQ. V was shortened by 4 bases and J by 5 bases, with 16 bases between the two germline ends. CDR3 loop: CASSPSALLNNEQFF. CDR3 nucleotide sequence: TGCGCCAGCAGCCCATCCGCGCTCCTGAACAATGAGCAGTTCTTC. Complete variable domain (other parts from reference TRBV5-1 and TRBJ2-1): KAGVTQTPRYLIKTRGQQVTLSCSPISGHRSVSWYQQTPGQGLQFLFEYFSETQRNKGNFPGRFSGRQFSNSRSEMNVSTLELGDSALYLCASSPSALLNNEQFFGPGTRLTVL.

The gene calls are TRBV29-1 and TRBJ2-3; possibly TRBD2 for D (7 bases). The CDR3 length is 16 residues. V was clipped by 1 base and J by 2 bases, with 16 bases between them. Germline CDR1 and CDR2: SQVTM and ANQGSEA. The CDR3 protein is CSVEVPRGAVTDTQYF. In DNA form, the CDR3 reads TGCAGCGTTGAAGTTCCACGGGGGGCTGTCACAGATACGCAGTATTTT.

The chain is built from TRBV7-8 and TRBJ2-4; 7 positions match TRBD1. Germline V gene sequence: CDR1 SGHVS, CDR2 FQNEAQ. This CDR3 comprises 15 residues. The trim removed 5 bases at V and 6 bases at J, leaving 10 bases unmatched. The CDR3 DNA reads as TGTGCCAGCAGCCCCCTTCTGACAGGGATAAACATTCAGTACTTC. Encoded protein: CASSPLLTGINIQYF.

This chain connects TRBV20-1 to TRBJ2-7; D is possibly TRBD2 (5 bases). CDR1 is DFQATT and CDR2 is SNEGSKA in the germline V gene (reference sequence). The CDR3 spans 14 residues. V lost 1 base, J lost 4 bases, and 14 bases lay in between. CDR3 sequence reads: CSARAQDAGYEQYF. As DNA, the CDR3 is TGCAGTGCTAGAGCCCAGGATGCGGGTTACGAGCAGTACTTC.

The V call is TRBV5-1, the J call TRBJ2-3, with a possible D match to TRBD2 (6 bases). The V end lost 3 bases, the J end lost 2 bases, and 16 bases lay between the germline ends. The CDR3 runs 16 residues. The germline V gene encodes CDR1 SGHRS and CDR2 YFSETQ. CDR3 in amino acids: CASSYGGDGHTDTQYF. CDR3 in DNA: TGCGCCAGCAGCTACGGAGGGGACGGCCACACAGATACGCAGTATTTT. The full variable domain, rest sourced from reference TRBV5-1 and TRBJ2-3, is KAGVTQTPRYLIKTRGQQVTLSCSPISGHRSVSWYQQTPGQGLQFLFEYFSETQRNKGNFPGRFSGRQFSNSRSEMNVSTLELGDSALYLCASSYGGDGHTDTQYFGPGTRLTVL.

The chain has TRBV12-3 or TRBV12-4 and TRBJ2-7; TRBD2 might be the D (7 bases). There are 15 residues in the CDR3. Trimming pared 5 bases from V and 0 bases from J, leaving 14 bases between. CDR3 nucleotides: TGTGCCAGCAGTACCAAGGGGGGGGCCTCCTACGAGCAGTACTTC. This translates into CASSTKGGASYEQYF.

This clonotype was picked up a small number of times. This chain links TRBV7-9 with TRBJ2-1; no clear D. V was clipped by 0 bases and J by 9 bases, with 6 bases between them. The CDR3 loop spans 12 amino acids. Germline V gene data show CDR1 as SEHNR and CDR2 as FQNEAQ (reference sequence). For the CDR3, the DNA is TGTGCCAGCAGCTTAGCCGGGCTTGAGCAGTTCTTC. Encoded protein: CASSLAGLEQFF.

This clonotype was observed a few times. This sequence joins TRBV20-1 and TRBJ2-1; 9 bases align to TRBD1. The CDR3 is made up of 16 amino acids. The germline V gene encodes CDR1 DFQATT and CDR2 SNEGSKA (reference sequence). J lost 2 bases, V lost 5 bases, and 10 bases had no gene match. CDR3 region: CSASSPDRGTYNEQFF. Here the CDR3 DNA reads TGCAGTGCTTCCAGTCCTGACAGGGGGACCTACAATGAGCAGTTCTTC.

The CDR3: CASSPEEGLSLYGYTF. The CDR3 nucleotides read TGTGCCAGCAGCCCCGAGGAGGGGCTGTCCCTCTATGGCTACACCTTC. The chain has TRBV9 and TRBJ1-2, with D tentatively TRBD1 (5 bases). CDR1 and CDR2 from the germline V gene are SGDLS and YYNGEE. The germline V and J ends were trimmed by 4 bases and 4 bases, with 20 bases remaining between them. The CDR3 length is 16 residues.

The table lists this clonotype with a few counts. The chain links TRBV4-2 to TRBJ2-7; TRBD1 might be the D (8 bases). CDR1 and CDR2 from the germline V gene are LGHNA and YNFKEQ. The CDR3 spans 15 residues. Trimming stripped 1 base from V and 4 bases from J, with 14 bases between. The CDR3 loop reads CASSQVGQGGYEQYF. In nucleotides, the CDR3 is TGTGCCAGCAGCCAAGTCGGACAGGGAGGGTACGAGCAGTACTTC.

This clonotype turned up a few times. The genes are TRBV28 and TRBJ1-2; D is unclear. The CDR3 totals 14 residues. Per germline, CDR1 MDHEN and CDR2 SYDVKM. V lost 1 base and J 5 bases, leaving 11 bases between the germline ends. The CDR3 coding sequence is TGTGCCAGCAGTTTATCCACCCTGGGGTATGGCTACACCTTC. Amino acid sequence: CASSLSTLGYGYTF.

V and J are TRBV10-3 and TRBJ1-1, with D possibly TRBD1 on 5 matching bases. The ends were cut back, 2 bases at V and 4 bases at J, with 14 bases in the middle. Per germline, CDR1 ENHRY and CDR2 SYGVKD. This CDR3 spans 15 amino acids. CDR3: CAISENQGVITEAFF. In nucleotides, the CDR3 is TGTGCCATCAGTGAGAATCAGGGTGTAATCACTGAAGCTTTCTTT.

This clonotype appeared a few times. This chain joins TRBV12-3 or TRBV12-4 and TRBJ2-5, with D possibly being TRBD2 (5 bases). V dropped 5 bases and J dropped 5 bases, with 12 bases sitting between them. CDR3 size: 13 residues. CDR3 sequence reads: CASSTAGGETQYF. Here the CDR3 DNA reads TGTGCCAGCAGTACTGCGGGCGGGGAGACCCAGTACTTC.

This chain joins TRBV24-1 and TRBJ2-3, with 7 bases aligning to TRBD1. The CDR3 totals 17 residues. Germline loops: CDR1 KGHDR, CDR2 SFDVKD. J lost 2 bases, V lost 4 bases, and 11 bases had no gene match. The DNA for the CDR3 is TGTGCCACCAGTGACACCGACAGGGACATCTACACAGATACGCAGTATTTT. Encoded protein: CATSDTDRDIYTDTQYF.

There are a few counts of this clonotype. CDR3 DNA sequence: TGTGCCAGCAGCCGGAAGGGGTCTAACTATGGCTACACCTTC. It specifies CASSRKGSNYGYTF. This rearrangement joins TRBV3-1 to TRBJ1-2, with D possibly being TRBD1 (5 bases). Germline lookup yields CDR1 LGHDT and CDR2 YNNKEL (reference sequence). CDR3 length equals 14 residues. V dropped 4 bases and J dropped 0 bases, with 9 bases sitting between them.

The V gene is TRBV2, the J gene TRBJ2-7, with D perhaps matching TRBD1 (5 bases). The V gene's germline CDR1 is SNHLY and CDR2 FYNNEI. The germline V and J ends were trimmed by 0 bases and 5 bases, with 14 bases remaining between them. CDR3 length: 15 amino acids. The CDR3 DNA reads as TGTGCCAGCAGTGAAGCGAATCGGGCAGGGAACGAGCAGTACTTC. Translated: CASSEANRAGNEQYF.

The V gene is TRBV7-9, the J gene TRBJ1-4; D is undetermined. Germline-derived CDR1 and CDR2 are SEHNR and FQNEAQ (reference sequence). Trimming stripped 5 bases from V and 4 bases from J, with 14 bases between. CDR3 length: 15 residues. The CDR3 protein is CASSLRRGVNEKLFF. The DNA of the CDR3 is TGTGCCAGCAGCCTACGTCGTGGGGTTAATGAAAAACTGTTTTTT.

The chain combines TRBV6-5 with TRBJ2-7; 9 bases map to TRBD2. Germline V lookup: CDR1 MNHEY, CDR2 SVGAGI. The V segment lost 2 bases and the J segment 0 bases; nucleotides outside the gene matches: 8. The CDR3 consists of 17 residues. CDR3 residues: CASSYLGSGGSSYEQYF. The CDR3 bases are TGTGCCAGCAGTTACCTGGGTAGCGGGGGTAGCTCCTACGAGCAGTACTTC.

The chain has TRBV11-2 and TRBJ2-2; perhaps TRBD2 as D (5 bases). V was pared by 4 bases and J by 7 bases, with 19 bases between. The CDR3 spans 16 residues. Germline-derived CDR1 and CDR2 are SGHAT and FQNNGV. The CDR3 coding sequence is TGTGCCAGCAGCTCTCAAGCTAGAGCGGCGGGCGGGGAGCTGTTTTTT. As protein: CASSSQARAAGGELFF.

This chain uses TRBV29-1 with TRBJ2-2, with 8 bases that match TRBD1. There are 17 residues in the CDR3. CDR1 SQVTM and CDR2 ANQGSEA come from the germline V gene. The junction had 16 bases not matched to a gene; V was cut back by 4 bases and J by 6 bases. The CDR3 here is CSVADDFPYRGSGELFF. The CDR3 DNA sequence: TGCAGCGTTGCCGATGACTTTCCTTACAGGGGGTCCGGGGAGCTGTTTTTT.

This clonotype was observed a handful of times. The chain has TRBV2 and TRBJ2-7; the match to TRBD1 covers 10 bases. Germline values: CDR1 SNHLY, CDR2 FYNNEI. The junction had 15 bases not matched to a gene; V was cut back by 6 bases and J by 4 bases. The CDR3 loop spans 17 amino acids. The DNA of the CDR3 is TGTGCCAGCAGAAGGCCGGGACAGGGGTCATCCCGATACGAGCAGTACTTC. It is translated as CASRRPGQGSSRYEQYF.

This clonotype has just a few counts. The J gene is TRBJ2-7, the V gene TRBV4-3; D uncertain. The CDR3 is 15 amino acids. Germline values: CDR1 LGHNA, CDR2 YSLEER. V was clipped by 1 base and J by 2 bases, with 12 bases between them. In nucleotides, the CDR3 is TGCGCCAGCAGCCAAGTTACCGGGCCAGCCTACGAGCAGTACTTC. It is translated as CASSQVTGPAYEQYF.

V and J are TRBV4-3 and TRBJ2-2, with unresolved D. Germline CDR1 reads LGHNA; CDR2 reads YSLEER. This CDR3 comprises 17 residues. The V and J ends lost 1 base and 0 bases respectively, with 12 bases between them. In DNA form, the CDR3 reads TGCGCCAGCAGCCAAGCCCTGCGGTGGACGAACACCGGGGAGCTGTTTTTT. Its translation is CASSQALRWTNTGELFF.

Only a few counts were recorded for this clonotype. V gene TRBV28 combines with J gene TRBJ2-1; 12 nucleotides align to TRBD2. Per the germline V gene, CDR1 is MDHEN and CDR2 is SYDVKM. V trimming: 5 bases; J trimming: 7 bases; junction bases outside the gene matches: 9. This CDR3 comprises 16 residues. The CDR3 is CASSIPPSGGENEQFF. The CDR3, as DNA: TGTGCCAGCAGTATCCCACCTAGCGGGGGGGAGAATGAGCAGTTCTTC.

This clonotype occurred many times. The CDR3 DNA sequence: TGTGCCAGCAGCCCGGGGCTTGGGCAGTACTTC. This codes for CASSPGLGQYF. This chain connects TRBV28 to TRBJ2-7; D is perhaps TRBD1 or TRBD2 (5 bases each). There are 11 residues in the CDR3. V lost 6 bases and J 9 bases, leaving 12 bases between the germline ends. Germline assignment: CDR1 MDHEN and CDR2 SYDVKM.